This entry is about one T cell receptor beta chain. Its matching antigen is unknown. Trimming cost V 0 bases and J 0 bases, with 12 bases left between them. CDR1 is MGHRA, CDR2 YSYEKL, per germline. CDR3 length equals 17 residues. The data were taken from a study of shared clonotypes between healthy human individuals. Overall study findings and caveats: Rarefaction curves obtained for sorted subsets showed sequencing incomplete despite large depth.

In the original workflow: Because ImmunoSEQ provided only junction sequences with no quality scores, the filtering differed. Clones were read by immunoSEQ multiplex PCR, and TCRdb kept only the in-frame ones, dropping some. The V and J calls and the clone size are those of that table, but D and trimming were determined from the DNA. The table records over a million clones, about 74% of them present only once. The sequenced material came from memory CD4+ T cells sorted from blood. Noted subset: CD45RA-negative fraction. This sequence joins TRBV4-1 and TRBJ1-5; no definite D call. This receptor was taken from a man in his late teens or twenties in good health. CDR3 protein: CASSQDPGVISNQPQHF. Here the CDR3 DNA reads TGCGCCAGCAGCCAAGACCCAGGAGTAATTAGCAATCAGCCCCAGCATTTT.